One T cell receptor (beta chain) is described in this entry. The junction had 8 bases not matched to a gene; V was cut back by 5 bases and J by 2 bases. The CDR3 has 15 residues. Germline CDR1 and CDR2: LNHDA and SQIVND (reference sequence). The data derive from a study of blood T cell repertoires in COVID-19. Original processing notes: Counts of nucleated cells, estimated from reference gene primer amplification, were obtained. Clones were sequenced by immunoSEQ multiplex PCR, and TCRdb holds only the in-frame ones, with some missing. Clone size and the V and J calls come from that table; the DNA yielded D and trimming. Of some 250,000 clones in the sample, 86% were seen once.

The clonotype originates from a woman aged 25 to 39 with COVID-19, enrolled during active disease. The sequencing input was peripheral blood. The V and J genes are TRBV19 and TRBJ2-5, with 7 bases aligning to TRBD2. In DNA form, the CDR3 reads TGTGCCAGTAGTTGGTCCAGCGGGGAGCAAGAGACCCAGTACTTC. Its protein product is CASSWSSGEQETQYF. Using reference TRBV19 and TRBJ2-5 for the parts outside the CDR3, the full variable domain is DGGITQSPKYLFRKEGQNVTLSCEQNLNHDAMYWYRQDPGQGLRLIYYSQIVNDFQKGDIAEGYSVSREKKESFPLTVTSAQKNPTAFYLCASSWSSGEQETQYFGPGTRLLVL.